Reported below is one TCR beta chain. Its antigen is unknown. The CDR3 is 14 residues long. Germline-derived CDR1 and CDR2 are SGHDT and YYEEEE. Trimming took 4 bases from V and 2 from J; bases not matched to a gene: 4. With no exception, relapse followed autologous stem cell transplantation in all patients, and brentuximab vedotin exposure varied. Complete response, partial response or progressive disease constituted the best responses recorded. This entry comes from a study of PD-1 blockade in classical Hodgkin lymphoma. Study-wide context: Patients in the cohort were put on intravenous nivolumab, 3 mg/kg every 2 weeks.

Generated by immunoSEQ multiplex PCR, the TCRdb table keeps only in-frame clones and is missing some. Seen here are 100,000 or so clones, around 89% observed once, and the top ten hold around 6.6%. The study, taken as a whole, reports: At baseline, newly diagnosed patients reportedly showed less TCR diversity than healthy donors. CD4+ TCR diversity rose significantly by C4D1, and CD8+ TCR diversity did not.

Sample: peripheral blood mononuclear cells (PBMCs), taken before the second cycle of nivolumab. The source of this sequence is a human donor with classical Hodgkin lymphoma. The chain is built from TRBV5-6 and TRBJ2-3, with 7 bases that match TRBD2. DNA for the CDR3: TGTGCCAGCAGCGGACTAGGCCCCACAGATACGCAGTATTTT. It encodes CASSGLGPTDTQYF. Full variable domain (outside the CDR3, taken from reference TRBV5-6 and TRBJ2-3): DAGVTQSPTHLIKTRGQQVTLRCSPKSGHDTVSWYQQALGQGPQFIFQYYEEEERQRGNFPDRFSGHQFPNYSSELNVNALLLGDSALYLCASSGLGPTDTQYFGPGTRLTVL.